This T cell receptor beta chain was retrieved from a study of control samples from healthy donors and cancer patients. Using immunoSEQ multiplex PCR, the repertoire was profiled, and TCRdb retains in-frame clones only, with some absent. In the table there are more than 70,000 clones, approximately 91% of which are singletons. V was clipped by 1 base and J by 8 bases, with 16 bases between them. The CDR3 runs to 15 residues. Germline V gene sequence: CDR1 SGHDT, CDR2 YYEEEE. This sequence joins TRBV5-6 and TRBJ2-4; D unresolved. The sequence was obtained from a woman aged 25 to 39 in good health. The source material was blood. The CDR3 DNA is TGTGCCAGCAGCTTGTTTACTCCGACCTGGGACATTCAGTACTTC. It is translated as CASSLFTPTWDIQYF.